What follows are 4 T cell receptor beta chains derived from one specimen sequenced in a study of identical twins. Each CDR3 protein is one row after TCRdb ran MiXCR on the 5' RACE reads. The data hold some 500,000 distinct CDR3 sequences, with approximately 9.6% observed a single time. The same specimen was also included in a second study, on yellow fever vaccine responses in identical twins.

Sequences were obtained from PBMCs. The receptors shown here come from a woman aged 18-29 years in good health.

This clonotype turned up a few times. A read error may account for a junction end that differs from germline. The CDR3 nucleotides are TGTGCCAGTAGTATTAAACCACGGGCACAGCACCAGCATTTT. It yields the protein CASSIKPRAQHQHF. The chain links TRBV19 to TRBJ1-5, with D unresolved. The CDR3 runs 14 residues. The germline CDR1 and CDR2 sequences are LNHDA and SQIVND (reference sequence).

The V and J genes are TRBV20-1 and TRBJ2-7; 11 bases are a match to TRBD1. The junction had 7 bases not matched to a gene; V was cut back by 6 bases and J by 3 bases. The CDR3 totals 14 residues. The germline gives CDR1 DFQATT, CDR2 SNEGSKA (reference sequence). The CDR3 sequence is CSARGQGGIYEQYF. CDR3 in DNA: TGCAGTGCCCGGGGACAGGGGGGGATCTACGAGCAGTACTTC.

Here the CDR3 DNA reads TGCAGCCTCAGACAGGGTCACGAGCAGTACTTC. Protein sequence: CSLRQGHEQYF. The chain is built from TRBV29-1 and TRBJ2-7; 7 bases map to TRBD1. The CDR3 totals 11 residues. Germline CDR1 SQVTM, CDR2 ANQGSEA. After removal of 8 bases from V and 5 bases from J, the junction contained 6 bases not matched to a gene.

The J gene is TRBJ1-4, the V gene TRBV4-1, with 7 bases aligning to TRBD1. The CDR3 runs 13 residues. J lost 7 bases, V lost 3 bases, and 2 bases had no gene match. Germline V lookup: CDR1 MGHRA, CDR2 YSYEKL. The CDR3 protein is CASSHRQGEKLFF. CDR3 bases: TGCGCCAGCAGCCACCGACAGGGTGAAAAACTGTTTTTT.